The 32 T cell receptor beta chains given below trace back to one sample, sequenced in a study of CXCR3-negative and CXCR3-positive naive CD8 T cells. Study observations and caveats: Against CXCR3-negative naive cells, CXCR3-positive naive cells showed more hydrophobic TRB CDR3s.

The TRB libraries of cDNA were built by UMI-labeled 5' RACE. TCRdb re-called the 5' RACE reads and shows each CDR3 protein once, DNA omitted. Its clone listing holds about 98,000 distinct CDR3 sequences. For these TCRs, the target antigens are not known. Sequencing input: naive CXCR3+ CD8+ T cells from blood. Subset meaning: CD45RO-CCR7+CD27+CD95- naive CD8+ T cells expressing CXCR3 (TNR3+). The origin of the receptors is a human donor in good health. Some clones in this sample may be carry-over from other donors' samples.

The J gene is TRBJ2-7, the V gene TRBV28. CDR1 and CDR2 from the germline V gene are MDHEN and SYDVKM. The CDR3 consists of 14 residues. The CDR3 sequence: CASSFRSATYEQYF.

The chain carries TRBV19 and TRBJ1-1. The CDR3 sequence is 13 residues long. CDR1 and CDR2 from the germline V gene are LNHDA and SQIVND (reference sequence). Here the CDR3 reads CASSLSINTEAFF.

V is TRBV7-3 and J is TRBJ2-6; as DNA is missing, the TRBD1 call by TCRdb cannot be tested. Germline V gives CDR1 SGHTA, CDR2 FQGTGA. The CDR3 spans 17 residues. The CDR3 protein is CASSSPDRDSGANVLTF.

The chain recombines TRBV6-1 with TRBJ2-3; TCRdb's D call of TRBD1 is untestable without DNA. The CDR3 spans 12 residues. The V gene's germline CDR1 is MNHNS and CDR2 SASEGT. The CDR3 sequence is CAIPGQGDTQYF.

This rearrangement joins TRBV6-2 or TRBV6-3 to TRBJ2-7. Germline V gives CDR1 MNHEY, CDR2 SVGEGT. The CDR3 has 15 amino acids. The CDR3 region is CASSYSGSAAAEQYF.

CDR3 sequence reads: CASSYSPVRQGRETQYF. V and J are TRBV6-2 or TRBV6-3 and TRBJ2-5. Germline loops: CDR1 MNHEY, CDR2 SVGEGT. This CDR3 region has 17 residues.

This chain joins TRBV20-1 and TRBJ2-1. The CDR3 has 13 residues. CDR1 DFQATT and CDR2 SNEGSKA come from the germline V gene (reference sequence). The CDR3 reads CSARGRRLSEQFF.

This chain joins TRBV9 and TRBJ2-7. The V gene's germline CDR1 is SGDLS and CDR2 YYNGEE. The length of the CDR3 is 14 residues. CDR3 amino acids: CASSVGWELYEQYF.

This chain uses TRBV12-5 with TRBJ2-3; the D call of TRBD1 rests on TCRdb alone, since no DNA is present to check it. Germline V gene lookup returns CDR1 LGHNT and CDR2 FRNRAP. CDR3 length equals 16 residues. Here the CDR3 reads CASGFGTGVFPDTQYF.

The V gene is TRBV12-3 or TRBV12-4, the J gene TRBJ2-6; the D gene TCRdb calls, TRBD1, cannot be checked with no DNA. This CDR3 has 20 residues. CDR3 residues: CASSFWGNRAGPPGANVLTF.

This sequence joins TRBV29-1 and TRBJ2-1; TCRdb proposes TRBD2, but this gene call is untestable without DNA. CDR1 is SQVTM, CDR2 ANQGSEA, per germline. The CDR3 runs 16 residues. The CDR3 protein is CSVSGLAGGTYNEQFF.

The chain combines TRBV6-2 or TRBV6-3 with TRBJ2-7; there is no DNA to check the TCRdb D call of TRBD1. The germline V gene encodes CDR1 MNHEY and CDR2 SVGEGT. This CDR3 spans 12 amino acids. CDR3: CATEEGAYEQYF.

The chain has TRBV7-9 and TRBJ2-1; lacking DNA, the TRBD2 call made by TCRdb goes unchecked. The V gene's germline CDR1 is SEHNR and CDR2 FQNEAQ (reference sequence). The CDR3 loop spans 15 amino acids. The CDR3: CASTASGGTYNEQFF.

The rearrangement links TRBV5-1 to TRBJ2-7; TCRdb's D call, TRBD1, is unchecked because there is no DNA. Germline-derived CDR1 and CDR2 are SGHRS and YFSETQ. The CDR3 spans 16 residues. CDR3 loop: CASSLPWDRGIYEQYF. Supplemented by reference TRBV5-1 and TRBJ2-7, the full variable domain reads KAGVTQTPRYLIKTRGQQVTLSCSPISGHRSVSWYQQTPGQGLQFLFEYFSETQRNKGNFPGRFSGRQFSNSRSEMNVSTLELGDSALYLCASSLPWDRGIYEQYFGPGTRLTVT.

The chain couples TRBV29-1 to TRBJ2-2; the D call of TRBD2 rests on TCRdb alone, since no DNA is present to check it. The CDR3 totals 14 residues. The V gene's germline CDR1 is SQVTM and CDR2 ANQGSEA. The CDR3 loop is CSVLTSGATGELFF.

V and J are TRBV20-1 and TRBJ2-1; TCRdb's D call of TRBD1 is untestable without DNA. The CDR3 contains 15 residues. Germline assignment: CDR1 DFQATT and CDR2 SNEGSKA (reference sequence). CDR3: CSALPGSSSYNEQFF.

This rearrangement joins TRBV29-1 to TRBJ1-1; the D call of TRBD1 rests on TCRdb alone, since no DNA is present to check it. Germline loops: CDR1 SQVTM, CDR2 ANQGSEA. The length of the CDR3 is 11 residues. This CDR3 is CSAPGGPEAFF.

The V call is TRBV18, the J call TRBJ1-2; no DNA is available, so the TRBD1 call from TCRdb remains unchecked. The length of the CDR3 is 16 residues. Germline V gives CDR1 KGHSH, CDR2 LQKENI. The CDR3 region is CASSPVETDLNYGYTF.

The CDR3 sequence: CATFSGGSTDTQYF. The J gene is TRBJ2-3, the V gene TRBV15; absent DNA, TCRdb's TRBD2 call cannot be checked. This CDR3 region has 14 residues. In germline, CDR1 is LNHNV, CDR2 YYDKDF (reference sequence).

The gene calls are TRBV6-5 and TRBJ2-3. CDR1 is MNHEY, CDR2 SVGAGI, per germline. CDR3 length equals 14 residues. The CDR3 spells CASSPYSSTDTQYF.

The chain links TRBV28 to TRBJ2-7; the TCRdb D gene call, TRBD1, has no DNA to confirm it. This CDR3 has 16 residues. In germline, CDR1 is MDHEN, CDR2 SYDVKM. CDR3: CASSAPLASDSYEQYF.

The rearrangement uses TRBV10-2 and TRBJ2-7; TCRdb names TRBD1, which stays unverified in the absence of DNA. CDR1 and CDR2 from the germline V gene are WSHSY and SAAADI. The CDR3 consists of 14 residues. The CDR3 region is CASSPTGTNHEQYF.

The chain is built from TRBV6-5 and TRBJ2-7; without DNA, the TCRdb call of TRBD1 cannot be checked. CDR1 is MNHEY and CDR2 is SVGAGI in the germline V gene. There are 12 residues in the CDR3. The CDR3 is CASSQQGYEQYF.

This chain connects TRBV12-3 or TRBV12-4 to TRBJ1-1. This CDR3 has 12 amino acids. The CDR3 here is CASSFRMAEAFF.

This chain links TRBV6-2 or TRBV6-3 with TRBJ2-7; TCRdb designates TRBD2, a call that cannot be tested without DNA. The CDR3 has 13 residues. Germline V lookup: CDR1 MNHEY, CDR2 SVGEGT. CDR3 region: CASSYRTIDEQYF.

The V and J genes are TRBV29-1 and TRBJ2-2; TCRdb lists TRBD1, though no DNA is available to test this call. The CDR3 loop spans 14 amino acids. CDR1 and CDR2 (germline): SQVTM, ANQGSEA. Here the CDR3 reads CSVVATDNTGELFF.

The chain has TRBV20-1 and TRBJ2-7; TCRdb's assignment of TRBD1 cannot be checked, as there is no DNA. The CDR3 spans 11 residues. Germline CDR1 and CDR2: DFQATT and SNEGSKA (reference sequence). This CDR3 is CSAQEGTKQYF.

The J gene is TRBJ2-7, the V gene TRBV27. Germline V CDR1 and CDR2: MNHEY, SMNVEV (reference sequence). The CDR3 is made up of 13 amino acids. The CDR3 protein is CASSLSPPHEQYF.

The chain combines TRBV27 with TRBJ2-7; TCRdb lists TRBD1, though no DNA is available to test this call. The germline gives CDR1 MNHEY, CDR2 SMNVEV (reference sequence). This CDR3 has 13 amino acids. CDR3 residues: CANSPPTTYEQYF.

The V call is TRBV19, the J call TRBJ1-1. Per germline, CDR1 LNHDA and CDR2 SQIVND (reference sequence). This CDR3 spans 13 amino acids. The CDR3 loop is CASSITDMTEAFF.

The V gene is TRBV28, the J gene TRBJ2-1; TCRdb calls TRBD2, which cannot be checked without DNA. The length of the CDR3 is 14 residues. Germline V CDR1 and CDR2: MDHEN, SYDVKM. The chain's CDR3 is CASSQNSGGREQFF.

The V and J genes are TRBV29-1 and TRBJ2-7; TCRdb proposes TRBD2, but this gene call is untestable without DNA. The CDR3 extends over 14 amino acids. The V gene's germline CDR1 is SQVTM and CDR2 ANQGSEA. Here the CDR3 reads CSVEIAGGTYEQYF.